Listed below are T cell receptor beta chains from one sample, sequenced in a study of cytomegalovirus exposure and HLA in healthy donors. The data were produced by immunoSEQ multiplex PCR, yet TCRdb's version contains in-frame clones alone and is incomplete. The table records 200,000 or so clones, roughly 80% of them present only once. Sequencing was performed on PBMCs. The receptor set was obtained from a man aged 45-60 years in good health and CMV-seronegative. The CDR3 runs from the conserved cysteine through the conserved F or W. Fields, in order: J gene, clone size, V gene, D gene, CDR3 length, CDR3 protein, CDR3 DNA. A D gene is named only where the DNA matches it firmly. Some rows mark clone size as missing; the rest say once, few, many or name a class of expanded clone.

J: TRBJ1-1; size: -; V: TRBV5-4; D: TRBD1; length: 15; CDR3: CASSWGQGADSEAFF; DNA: TGTGCCAGCAGCTGGGGACAGGGGGCTGATTCTGAAGCTTTCTTT
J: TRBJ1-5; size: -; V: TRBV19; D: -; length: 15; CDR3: CASSMGRYSNQPQHF; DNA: TGTGCCAGTAGTATGGGCAGGTATAGCAATCAGCCCCAGCATTTT
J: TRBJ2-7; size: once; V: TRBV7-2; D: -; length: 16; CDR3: CASSLGSASSHYEQYF; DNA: TGTGCCAGCAGCTTAGGGTCGGCTAGTTCTCACTACGAGCAGTACTTC
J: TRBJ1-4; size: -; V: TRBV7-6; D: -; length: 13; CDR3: CASSADGGRKLFF; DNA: TGTGCCAGCAGCGCGGACGGGGGACGAAAACTGTTTTTT
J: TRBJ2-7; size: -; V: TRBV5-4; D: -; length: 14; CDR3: CASRTRGDSHEQYF; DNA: TGTGCCAGCAGGACACGCGGGGATAGCCACGAGCAGTACTTC
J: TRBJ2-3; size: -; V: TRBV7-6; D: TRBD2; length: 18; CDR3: CASSWGLAGKISTDTQYF; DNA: TGTGCCAGCAGCTGGGGTCTAGCGGGGAAGATTAGCACAGATACGCAGTATTTT
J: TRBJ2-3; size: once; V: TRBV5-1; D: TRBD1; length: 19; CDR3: CASNPSGTGRPLSTDTQYF; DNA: TGCGCCAGCAACCCCTCCGGGACAGGGAGACCCCTTAGCACAGATACGCAGTATTTT
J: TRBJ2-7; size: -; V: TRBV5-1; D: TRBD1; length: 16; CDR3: CASSPAPGQALYEQYF; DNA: TGCGCCAGCAGTCCGGCCCCGGGACAGGCTTTATACGAGCAGTACTTC
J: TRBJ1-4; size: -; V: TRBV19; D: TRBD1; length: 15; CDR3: CASSTGTGENEKLFF; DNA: TGTGCCAGTAGTACCGGGACAGGGGAAAATGAAAAACTGTTTTTT
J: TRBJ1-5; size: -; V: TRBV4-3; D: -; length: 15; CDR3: CASSETGGPGRPQHF; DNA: TGCGCCAGCAGCGAAACCGGGGGGCCAGGTCGGCCCCAGCATTTT
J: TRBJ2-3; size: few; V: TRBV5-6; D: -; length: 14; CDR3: CASSPGAGTDTQYF; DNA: TGTGCCAGCAGCCCCGGAGCGGGCACAGATACGCAGTATTTT
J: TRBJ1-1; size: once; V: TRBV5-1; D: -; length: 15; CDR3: CASSWGRGGAAEAFF; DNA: TGCGCCAGCAGCTGGGGCCGGGGGGGAGCTGCTGAAGCTTTCTTT
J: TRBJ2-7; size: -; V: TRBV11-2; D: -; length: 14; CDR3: CASSGEWQRYEQYF; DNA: TGTGCCAGCAGCGGCGAATGGCAGCGATACGAGCAGTACTTC
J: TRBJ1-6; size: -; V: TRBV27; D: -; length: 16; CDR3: CASSPSGNLYNSPLHF; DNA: TGTGCCAGCAGTCCCTCCGGGAATCTGTATAATTCACCCCTCCACTTT
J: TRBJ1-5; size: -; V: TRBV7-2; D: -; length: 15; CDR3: CASSFSQGSNQPQHF; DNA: TGTGCCAGCAGCTTCTCACAGGGCAGCAATCAGCCCCAGCATTTT
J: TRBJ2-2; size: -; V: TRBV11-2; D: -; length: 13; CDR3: CASSRQNTGELFF; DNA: TGTGCCAGCAGCCGACAGAACACCGGGGAGCTGTTTTTT
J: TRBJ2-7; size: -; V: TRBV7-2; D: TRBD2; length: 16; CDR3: CASSSRRGGSSYEQYF; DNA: TGTGCCAGCAGCTCCCGGCGGGGGGGGTCATCCTACGAGCAGTACTTC
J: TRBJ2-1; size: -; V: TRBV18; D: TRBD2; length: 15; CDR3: CASSPAAGGPNEQFF; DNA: TGTGCCAGCTCACCGGCAGCGGGGGGGCCAAATGAGCAGTTCTTC
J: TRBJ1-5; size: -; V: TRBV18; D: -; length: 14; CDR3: CASSRSRVEQPQHF; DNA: TGTGCCAGCTCACGCTCCAGGGTTGAGCAGCCCCAGCATTTT
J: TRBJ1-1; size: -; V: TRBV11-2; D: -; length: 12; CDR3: CASSHKTVEAFF; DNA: TGTGCCAGCAGCCACAAGACAGTAGAAGCTTTCTTT
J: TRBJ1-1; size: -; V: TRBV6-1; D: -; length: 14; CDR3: CASSEGGMNTEAFF; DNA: TGTGCCAGCAGTGAGGGAGGGATGAACACTGAAGCTTTCTTT
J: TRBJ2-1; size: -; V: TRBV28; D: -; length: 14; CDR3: CASSFGGPYNEQFF; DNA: TGTGCCAGCAGTTTTGGGGGCCCTTACAATGAGCAGTTCTTC
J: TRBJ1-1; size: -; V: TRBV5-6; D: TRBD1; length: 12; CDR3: CASSFWDREAFF; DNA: TGTGCCAGCAGCTTTTGGGACAGGGAAGCTTTCTTT
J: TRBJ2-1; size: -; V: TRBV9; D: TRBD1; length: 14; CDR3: CASSVGTAYNEQFF; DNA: TGTGCCAGCAGCGTTGGGACAGCCTACAATGAGCAGTTCTTC
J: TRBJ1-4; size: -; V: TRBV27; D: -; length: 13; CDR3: CASRRVDNEKLFF; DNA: TGTGCCAGCCGGAGGGTTGATAATGAAAAACTGTTTTTT
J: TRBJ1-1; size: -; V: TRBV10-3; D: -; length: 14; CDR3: CAISQGLGNTEAFF; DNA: TGTGCCATCAGCCAGGGGTTAGGGAACACTGAAGCTTTCTTT